This TCR beta chain was obtained from a study of regulatory T cells in long-lasting Graves disease. This clonotype was counted ten times or more. To make TCR beta libraries, researchers used iRepertoire HTBI primers and Arm-PCR of CDR3 regions. Each CDR3 protein gets one entry after TCRdb re-called the multiplex PCR reads with MiXCR. There are 350,000 to 550,000 distinct CDR3 sequences in the sample; just under 15% occur only once, and approximately 16% lies in the top ten. Per germline, CDR1 KGHSH and CDR2 LQKENI. Trimming stripped 2 bases from V and 5 bases from J, with 7 bases between. The CDR3 spans 13 residues. Time point noted: newly diagnosed GD, antithyroid drugs for less than 3 months. TCR sequences were obtained from RNA taken from PBMCs. These records were also assigned to another study, of T cells in Graves' hyperthyroidism and ophthalmopathy. That source adds: Stable hyperthyroidism: no ophthalmopathy progression over 18 months of follow-up.

This TCR derives from a woman between 25 and 40 years old with Graves disease. The rearrangement joins TRBV18 to TRBJ2-1; D might be TRBD1 or TRBD2, each matching 5 bases. The source was peripheral blood mononuclear cells (PBMCs), collected at new diagnosis, from a patient treated with antithyroid drugs. As DNA, the CDR3 is TGTGCCAGCTCACCATGGGGGAACAATGAGCAGTTCTTC. Translated: CASSPWGNNEQFF.